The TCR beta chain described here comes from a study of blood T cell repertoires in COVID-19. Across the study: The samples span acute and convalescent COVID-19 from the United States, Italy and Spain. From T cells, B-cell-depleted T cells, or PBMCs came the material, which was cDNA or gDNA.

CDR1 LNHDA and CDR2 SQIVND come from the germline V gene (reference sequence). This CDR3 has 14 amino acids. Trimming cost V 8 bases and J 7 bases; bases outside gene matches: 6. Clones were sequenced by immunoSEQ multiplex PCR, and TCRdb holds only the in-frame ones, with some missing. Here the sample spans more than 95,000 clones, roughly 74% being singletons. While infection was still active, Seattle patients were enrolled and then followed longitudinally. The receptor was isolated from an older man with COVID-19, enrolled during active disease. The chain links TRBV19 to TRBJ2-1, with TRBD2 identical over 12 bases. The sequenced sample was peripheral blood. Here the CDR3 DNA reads TGTGCCAGTGAACCTCTAGCGGGAGGGAATGAGCAGTTCTTC. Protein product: CASEPLAGGNEQFF.